The clone carrying this T cell receptor beta chain was observed a single time. Per the authors' pipeline: Reference gene primer amplification gave estimated nucleated cell counts. Profiling relied on immunoSEQ multiplex PCR, and the TCRdb table lists in-frame clones only, not all of them. V, J and clone size are taken as reported in that table, and D and trimming were inferred from the DNA itself. The table includes a few hundred thousand clones, about 85% detected once. Trimming took 7 bases from V and 8 from J, leaving 14 bases between them. This CDR3 contains 12 residues. The sample originates from a study of blood T cell repertoires in COVID-19. On the study more broadly: Material from acute and convalescent COVID-19 was sourced from the United States, Italy and Spain. PBMCs, B-cell-depleted T cells, or T cells were the source of the cDNA or gDNA that made up the material.

The specimen sequenced was peripheral blood. The chain couples TRBV12-3 or TRBV12-4 to TRBJ1-2, with TRBD1 as a possible D gene (6 bases). The clonotype was recovered from a man aged 50 or older who had recovered from COVID-19. The CDR3, as DNA: TGTGCCAGCAACTTAGGGGGTTGGGGCTACACCTTC. Translating it yields CASNLGGWGYTF.